Below are 27 T cell receptor beta chains sequenced from a single sample in a study of blood T cell repertoires in COVID-19. Clones were sequenced by immunoSEQ multiplex PCR, and TCRdb holds only the in-frame ones, with some missing. The sample lists 200,000 to 250,000 clones, 82% occurring once. Material for sequencing was PBMCs or T cells enriched from blood (not recorded which). The receptor set was obtained from a woman aged 60 to 75 who had recovered from COVID-19.

The chain combines TRBV27 with TRBJ1-1; unclear D gene. Germline V gene lookup returns CDR1 MNHEY and CDR2 SMNVEV (reference sequence). The CDR3 covers 15 residues. V gave up 5 bases and J gave up 1 base, with 14 bases separating them. In DNA, the CDR3 is TGTGCCAGCAGTCCTCGAGGGAGTTCGAACACTGAAGCTTTCTTT. Its translation is CASSPRGSSNTEAFF.

In this sample, this clone turned up many times. The chain combines TRBV29-1 with TRBJ2-5; 11 positions match TRBD2. V lost 1 base and J lost 5; bases outside the gene matches: 6. Germline loops: CDR1 SQVTM, CDR2 ANQGSEA. The CDR3 length is 15 residues. The CDR3 sequence: CSVEVAGGPEETQYF. The CDR3 DNA sequence: TGCAGCGTTGAAGTAGCGGGAGGGCCGGAGGAGACCCAGTACTTC.

This rearrangement joins TRBV2 to TRBJ1-3; 9 nucleotides agree with TRBD1. This CDR3 is 18 amino acids long. Germline CDR1 reads SNHLY; CDR2 reads FYNNEI. Trimming cost V 8 bases and J 1 base; bases outside gene matches: 15. The DNA of the CDR3 is TGTGCCAGCCGGAGGAGGCCGGGACAGGGTTGGTCTGGAAACACCATATATTTT. Its translation: CASRRRPGQGWSGNTIYF.

V usage is TRBV7-7 and J usage is TRBJ2-3; D gene uncertain. Trimming cost V 1 base and J 1 base, with 3 bases left between them. Germline CDR1 reads SSHAT; CDR2 reads FNYEAQ (reference sequence). CDR3 length equals 13 residues. Here the CDR3 reads CASSLVGTDTQYF. The CDR3 nucleotides are TGTGCCAGCAGCTTAGTCGGCACAGATACGCAGTATTTT. The full variable domain, its missing parts supplied by reference TRBV7-7 and TRBJ2-3, is GAGVSQSPRYKVTKRGQDVTLRCDPISSHATLYWYQQALGQGPEFLTYFNYEAQPDKSGLPSDRFSAERPEGSISTLTIQRTEQRDSAMYRCASSLVGTDTQYFGPGTRLTVL.

The chain carries TRBV19 and TRBJ1-5; a weak D match, TRBD1 (5 bases). Germline loops: CDR1 LNHDA, CDR2 SQIVND (reference sequence). V shed 1 base and J shed 5 bases, with 9 bases lying between them. This CDR3 spans 14 amino acids. The DNA for the CDR3 is TGTGCCAGTAGTATAGGCAGGGTGGATCAGCCCCAGCATTTT. Translation gives CASSIGRVDQPQHF. The variable domain in full, completed from reference TRBV19 and TRBJ1-5, reads DGGITQSPKYLFRKEGQNVTLSCEQNLNHDAMYWYRQDPGQGLRLIYYSQIVNDFQKGDIAEGYSVSREKKESFPLTVTSAQKNPTAFYLCASSIGRVDQPQHFGDGTRLSIL.

In this sample, this clone turned up a few times. The chain joins TRBV11-3 to TRBJ1-4; D call uncertain. This CDR3 region has 14 residues. The V end lost 1 base, the J end lost 6 bases, and 9 bases lay between the germline ends. Germline lookup yields CDR1 SGHNT and CDR2 YENEEA. The CDR3 DNA reads TGTGCCAGCAGCTTAGCGCGAAGTTATGAAAAACTGTTTTTT. Residues: CASSLARSYEKLFF. The full variable domain, rest sourced from reference TRBV11-3 and TRBJ1-4, is EAGVVQSPRYKIIEKKQPVAFWCNPISGHNTLYWYLQNLGQGPELLIRYENEEAVDDSQLPKDRFSAERLKGVDSTLKIQPAELGDSAVYLCASSLARSYEKLFFGSGTQLSVL.

V usage is TRBV5-4 and J usage is TRBJ2-7; TRBD2 aligns across 7 bases. Germline lookup yields CDR1 SGHNT and CDR2 YYREEE (reference sequence). J was trimmed by 5 bases and V by 4 bases; bases with no gene match: 9. The CDR3 has 14 amino acids. The CDR3 sequence is CASSPKRGTNEQYF. The CDR3 DNA is TGTGCCAGCAGCCCGAAGCGGGGTACCAACGAGCAGTACTTC.

The J gene is TRBJ1-1, the V gene TRBV5-4; no reliable D call. The V and J ends lost 6 bases and 1 base respectively, with 13 bases between them. Germline assignment: CDR1 SGHNT and CDR2 YYREEE (reference sequence). This CDR3 contains 14 residues. CDR3 DNA sequence: TGTGCCAGCACCACGTATAACACGAACACTGAAGCTTTCTTT. This sequence encodes CASTTYNTNTEAFF.

About this clone itself: One junction end disagrees with the germline gene, perhaps due to a read error. The CDR3 coding sequence is TGTGCCAGCAGCAAAGAGGGCAGGGCGTACAATGAGCAGTTCTTC. This translates into CASSKEGRAYNEQFF. This chain connects TRBV14 to TRBJ2-1; D could derive from TRBD1 or TRBD2 (5 bases each). Germline-derived CDR1 and CDR2 are SGHDN and FVKESK. CDR3 length equals 15 residues.

The V call is TRBV7-8, the J call TRBJ1-5; 7 bases are a match to TRBD1. Per germline, CDR1 SGHVS and CDR2 FQNEAQ. The CDR3 is made up of 16 amino acids. V lost 5 bases and J lost 2; bases outside the gene matches: 9. CDR3 in amino acids: CASSPGQLIGNQPQHF. The DNA for the CDR3 is TGTGCCAGCAGCCCGGGACAGCTAATTGGCAATCAGCCCCAGCATTTT.

The chain couples TRBV3-1 (or the pseudogene TRBV3-2) to TRBJ2-5, with 8 positions matching TRBD2. V dropped 4 bases and J dropped 6; count of bases not matched to a gene: 13. CDR1 and CDR2 (germline): LGHDT, YNNKEL (reference sequence). The length of the CDR3 is 16 residues. The chain's CDR3 is CASSLSGGRYRKTQYF. In DNA form, the CDR3 reads TGTGCCAGCAGCCTGAGCGGGGGACGGTACCGGAAGACCCAGTACTTC.

V is TRBV2 and J is TRBJ2-7, with D tentatively TRBD1 (6 bases). V was pared by 3 bases and J by 3 bases, with 15 bases between. Germline V gives CDR1 SNHLY, CDR2 FYNNEI. The CDR3 sequence is 15 residues long. CDR3 bases: TGTGCCAGCAGTGAGCTGGGACAAACACTCTACGAGCAGTACTTC. Its translation is CASSELGQTLYEQYF.

The chain employs TRBV5-4 and TRBJ2-1; 12 nucleotides align to TRBD2. Germline V lookup: CDR1 SGHNT, CDR2 YYREEE (reference sequence). V gave up 4 bases and J gave up 7 bases; unmatched junction bases: 9. The CDR3 spans 16 residues. The CDR3 nucleotides read TGTGCCAGCAGCCCTAGCGGGGGGGCCCTGGGAAATGAGCAGTTCTTC. Protein product: CASSPSGGALGNEQFF.

The gene calls are TRBV15 and TRBJ2-5; 7 bases are shared with TRBD1. CDR1 and CDR2 (germline): LNHNV, YYDKDF (reference sequence). The CDR3 contains 15 residues. The J segment lost 3 bases and the V segment lost 2 bases, leaving 6 bases of the junction unmatched. CDR3 nucleotides: TGTGCCACCAGCAGAAATGAGGGGGCGGAAGAGACCCAGTACTTC. Its protein is CATSRNEGAEETQYF.

This chain joins TRBV2 and TRBJ2-7, with D possibly matching TRBD2 (5 bases). The CDR3 is 13 amino acids. V lost 6 bases, J lost 4 bases, and 13 bases lay in between. The V gene's germline CDR1 is SNHLY and CDR2 FYNNEI. DNA for the CDR3: TGTGCCAGCAGCCGGACTTTAGCATACGAGCAGTACTTC. Its translation is CASSRTLAYEQYF.

This clone was seen a few times. The genes are TRBV4-2 and TRBJ1-1; the match to TRBD1 covers 7 bases. The CDR3 is 13 residues long. Germline V CDR1 and CDR2: LGHNA, YNFKEQ. Trimming removed 4 bases from V and 3 bases from J; junction bases left unmatched: 2. This CDR3 is CASSRGQDTEAFF. For the CDR3, the DNA is TGTGCCAGCAGCCGTGGACAGGACACTGAAGCTTTCTTT.

On this clone: The same CDR3 arises from other DNA sequences in this sample as well. This chain uses TRBV6-5 with TRBJ2-3; the match to TRBD1 covers 9 bases. Germline CDR1 is MNHEY and CDR2 is SVGAGI. The J segment lost 0 bases and the V segment lost 6 bases, leaving 4 bases of the junction unmatched. The CDR3 consists of 15 residues. This CDR3 reads CASRRTGVSTDTQYF. CDR3 in DNA: TGTGCCAGCAGAAGGACAGGGGTTAGCACAGATACGCAGTATTTT.

This clone appeared a few times. The chain recombines TRBV10-2 with TRBJ1-1, with D perhaps TRBD1 (5 bases). From germline, CDR1 is WSHSY and CDR2 SAAADI. V was pared by 7 bases and J by 5 bases, with 14 bases between. The CDR3 has 13 amino acids. The CDR3 sequence is CASKGRKGTEAFF. The CDR3 coding sequence is TGCGCCAGCAAGGGTCGCAAGGGGACTGAAGCTTTCTTT.

The chain combines TRBV6-2 or TRBV6-3 with TRBJ2-1; the D gene is possibly TRBD2 (6 bases). This CDR3 spans 15 amino acids. Germline V lookup: CDR1 MNHEY, CDR2 SVGEGT. Trimming cost V 5 bases and J 9 bases, with 20 bases left between them. The DNA of the CDR3 is TGTGCCAGCAGTCCCCTCGACCCTAGCGTTGGTGAGCAGTTCTTC. It encodes CASSPLDPSVGEQFF.

The genes are TRBV11-2 and TRBJ2-7, with 7 bases matching TRBD1. V was pared by 6 bases and J by 2 bases, with 4 bases of the junction left unmatched. The germline CDR1 and CDR2 sequences are SGHAT and FQNNGV. The CDR3 spans 13 residues. The CDR3 DNA is TGTGCCAGCAGACAAGGACAGGCCTACGAGCAGTACTTC. The encoded protein is CASRQGQAYEQYF.

The chain has TRBV2 and TRBJ1-1; the D gene is possibly TRBD1 (6 bases). The CDR3 is made up of 13 amino acids. Trimming cost V 7 bases and J 1 base, with 10 bases left between them. Germline loops: CDR1 SNHLY, CDR2 FYNNEI. In nucleotides, the CDR3 is TGTGCCAGCAATCAGGGGAGGAACACTGAAGCTTTCTTT. It codes for CASNQGRNTEAFF.

This chain connects TRBV27 to TRBJ1-5; possible D gene TRBD1, 6 bases. The CDR3 is made up of 14 amino acids. In germline, CDR1 is MNHEY, CDR2 SMNVEV (reference sequence). V lost 3 bases and J lost 3, with 9 bases in between. CDR3 amino acids: CASSFGTPNQPQHF. CDR3 in DNA: TGTGCCAGCAGTTTCGGGACACCCAATCAGCCCCAGCATTTT.

In this sample, this clone turned up once. J is TRBJ1-4 and V is TRBV2; TRBD1 aligns across 7 bases. The CDR3 spans 14 residues. Per germline, CDR1 SNHLY and CDR2 FYNNEI. J was trimmed by 2 bases and V by 7 bases; bases with no gene match: 4. The CDR3 spells CASKGASTNEKLFF. Written as DNA, the CDR3 is TGTGCCAGCAAGGGGGCGAGTACTAATGAAAAACTGTTTTTT.

The rearrangement links TRBV19 to TRBJ2-1; 11 bases are a match to TRBD2. From germline, CDR1 is LNHDA and CDR2 SQIVND (reference sequence). Trimming took 5 bases from V and 2 from J; bases not matched to a gene: 2. The length of the CDR3 is 15 residues. CDR3 bases: TGTGCCAGTAGTCTTAGCGGGGGGGCCTACAATGAGCAGTTCTTC. This encodes CASSLSGGAYNEQFF.

This chain connects TRBV6-2 or TRBV6-3 to TRBJ1-2; D gene unclear. The CDR3 covers 17 residues. Germline values: CDR1 MNHEY, CDR2 SVGEGT. Trimming left V 0 bases short and J 3 bases short, with 17 bases between. The DNA for the CDR3 is TGTGCCAGCAGTTACTCGAGTATGCGGGCCGGTCACTATGGCTACACCTTC. Protein product: CASSYSSMRAGHYGYTF.

For the CDR3, the DNA is TGTGCCAGCAGCCGGGACAGGGGCGGAGACTACGAGCAGTACTTC. Residues: CASSRDRGGDYEQYF. The rearrangement uses TRBV6-5 and TRBJ2-7, with TRBD1 matching 10 bases. V shed 6 bases and J 3 bases; nucleotides not matched to a gene: 8. This CDR3 contains 15 residues. From germline, CDR1 is MNHEY and CDR2 SVGAGI.

The rearrangement joins TRBV12-3 or TRBV12-4 to TRBJ1-2; unclear D gene. The CDR3 has 12 residues. V gave up 3 bases and J gave up 4 bases, with 6 bases separating them. The CDR3 region is CASSLAAYGYTF. For the CDR3, the DNA is TGTGCCAGCAGTTTGGCGGCCTATGGCTACACCTTC.